This TCR beta chain was sequenced during a study of Tregs in tolerant kidney transplant recipients. With regard to this clone: The antigen is not known.

Assay: immunoSEQ multiplex PCR; the TCRdb copy retains only in-frame clones and omits some. The table records 15,000 to 20,000 clones, less than 70% of them present only once. The CDR3 extends over 14 amino acids. V lost 4 bases, J lost 0 bases, and 9 bases lay in between. Germline CDR1 and CDR2: MNHEY and SVGAGI. This TCR derives from a human donor in good health. The sequencing input was Tregs from blood cultured with allogeneic cells. V is TRBV6-5 and J is TRBJ1-1; D uncertain. CDR3 sequence reads: CASSSVHMNTEAFF. CDR3 DNA: TGTGCCAGCAGTTCCGTCCACATGAACACTGAAGCTTTCTTT.